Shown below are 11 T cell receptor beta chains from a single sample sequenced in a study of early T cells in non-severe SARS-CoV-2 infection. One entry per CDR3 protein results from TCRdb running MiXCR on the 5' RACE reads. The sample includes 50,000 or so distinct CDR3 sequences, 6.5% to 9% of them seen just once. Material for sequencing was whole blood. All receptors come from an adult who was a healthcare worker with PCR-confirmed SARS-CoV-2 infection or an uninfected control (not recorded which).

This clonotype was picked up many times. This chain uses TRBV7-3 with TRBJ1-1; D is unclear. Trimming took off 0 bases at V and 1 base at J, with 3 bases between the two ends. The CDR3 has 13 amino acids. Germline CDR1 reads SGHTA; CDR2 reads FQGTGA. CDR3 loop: CASSLTRNTEAFF. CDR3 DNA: TGTGCCAGCAGCTTAACTCGGAACACTGAAGCTTTCTTT.

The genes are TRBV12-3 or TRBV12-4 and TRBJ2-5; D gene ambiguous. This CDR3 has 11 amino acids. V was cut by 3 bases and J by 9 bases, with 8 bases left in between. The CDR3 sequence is CASSLKFAQYF. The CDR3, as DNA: TGTGCCAGCAGTTTGAAGTTCGCCCAGTACTTC.

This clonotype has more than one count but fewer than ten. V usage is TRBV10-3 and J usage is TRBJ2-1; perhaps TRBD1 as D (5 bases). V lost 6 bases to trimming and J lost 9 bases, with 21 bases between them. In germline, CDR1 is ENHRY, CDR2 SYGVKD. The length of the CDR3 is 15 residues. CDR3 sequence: CAISTDQGHLFEQFF. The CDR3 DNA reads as TGTGCCATCAGCACCGATCAGGGCCATCTTTTTGAGCAGTTCTTC.

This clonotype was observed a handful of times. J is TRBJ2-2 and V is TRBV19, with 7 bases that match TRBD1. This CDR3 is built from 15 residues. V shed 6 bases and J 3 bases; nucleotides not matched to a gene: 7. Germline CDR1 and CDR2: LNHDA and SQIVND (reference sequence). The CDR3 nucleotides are TGTGCCAGTAGAGAAGGGGGCGCGTACACCGGGGAGCTGTTTTTT. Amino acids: CASREGGAYTGELFF.

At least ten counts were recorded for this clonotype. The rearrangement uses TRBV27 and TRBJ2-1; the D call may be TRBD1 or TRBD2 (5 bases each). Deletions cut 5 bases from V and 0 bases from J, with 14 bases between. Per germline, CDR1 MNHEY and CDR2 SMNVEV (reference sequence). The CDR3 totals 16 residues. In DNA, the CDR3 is TGTGCCAGCAGTCTCCGGGGACCCACCTCCTACAATGAGCAGTTCTTC. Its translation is CASSLRGPTSYNEQFF.

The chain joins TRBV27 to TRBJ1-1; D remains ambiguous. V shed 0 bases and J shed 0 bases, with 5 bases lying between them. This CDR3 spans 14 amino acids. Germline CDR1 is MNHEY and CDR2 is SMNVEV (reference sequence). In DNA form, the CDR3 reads TGTGCCAGCAGTTTATCATACGTGAACACTGAAGCTTTCTTT. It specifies CASSLSYVNTEAFF.

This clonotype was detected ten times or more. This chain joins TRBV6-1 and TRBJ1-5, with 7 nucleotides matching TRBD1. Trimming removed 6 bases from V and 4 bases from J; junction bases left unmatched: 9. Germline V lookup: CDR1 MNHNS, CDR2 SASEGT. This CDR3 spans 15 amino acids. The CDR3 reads CASSLGDRANQPQHF. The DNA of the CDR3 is TGTGCCAGCAGCTTAGGCGACAGGGCTAATCAGCCCCAGCATTTT.

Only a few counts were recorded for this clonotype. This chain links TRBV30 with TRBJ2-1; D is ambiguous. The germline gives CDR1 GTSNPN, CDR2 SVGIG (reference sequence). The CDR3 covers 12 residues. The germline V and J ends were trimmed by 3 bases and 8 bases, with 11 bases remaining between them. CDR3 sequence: CAWRRAFDEQFF. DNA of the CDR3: TGTGCCTGGAGACGAGCTTTCGATGAGCAGTTCTTC.

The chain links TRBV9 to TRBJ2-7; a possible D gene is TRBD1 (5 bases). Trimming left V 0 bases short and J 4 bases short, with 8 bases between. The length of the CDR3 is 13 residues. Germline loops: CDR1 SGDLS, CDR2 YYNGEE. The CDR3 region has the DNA TGTGCCAGCAGCGTAGCGACAGAGTACGAGCAGTACTTC. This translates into CASSVATEYEQYF. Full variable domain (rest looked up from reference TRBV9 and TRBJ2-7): DSGVTQTPKHLITATGQRVTLRCSPRSGDLSVYWYQQSLDQGLQFLIQYYNGEERAKGNILERFSAQQFPDLHSELNLSSLELGDSALYFCASSVATEYEQYFGPGTRLTVT.

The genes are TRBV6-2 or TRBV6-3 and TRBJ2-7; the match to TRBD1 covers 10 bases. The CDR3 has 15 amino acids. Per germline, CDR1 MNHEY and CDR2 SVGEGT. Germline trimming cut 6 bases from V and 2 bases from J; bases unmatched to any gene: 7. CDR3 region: CASSSPGQGTYEQYF. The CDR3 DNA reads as TGTGCCAGCAGCTCTCCGGGACAGGGGACCTACGAGCAGTACTTC.

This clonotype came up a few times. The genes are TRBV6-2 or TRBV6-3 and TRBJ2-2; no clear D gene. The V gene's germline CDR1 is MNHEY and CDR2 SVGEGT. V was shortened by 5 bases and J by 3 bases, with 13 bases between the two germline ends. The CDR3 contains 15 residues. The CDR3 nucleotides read TGTGCCAGCAGTCCTCGAGCTGGGTACACCGGGGAGCTGTTTTTT. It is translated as CASSPRAGYTGELFF.